The 7 T cell receptor beta chains presented below share a single source sample, sequenced in a study of regulatory T cells in long-lasting Graves disease. Researchers made TCR beta libraries by using iRepertoire HTBI primers and running Arm-PCR on CDR3 regions. MiXCR was run by TCRdb on the multiplex PCR reads, yielding one entry per CDR3 protein. The sample holds some 460,000 distinct CDR3 sequences; roughly 15% are singletons and the top ten take 10% to 15%. Time point: newly diagnosed GD, antithyroid drugs for less than 3 months. Isolated PBMC RNA provided the starting material for the TCR library. This same sample was also part of a study on T cells in Graves' hyperthyroidism and ophthalmopathy.

The sequenced sample was peripheral blood mononuclear cells (PBMCs), obtained at new diagnosis, from a patient treated with antithyroid drugs. The receptors here all came from a man in his forties with Graves disease.

The chain couples TRBV7-2 to TRBJ2-5; D remains unclear. Germline assignment: CDR1 SGHTA and CDR2 FQGNSA. V was pared by 5 bases and J by 2 bases, with 9 bases between. The CDR3 contains 13 residues. The CDR3 here is CASSVRSQETQYF. Here the CDR3 DNA reads TGTGCCAGCAGCGTAAGGAGTCAAGAGACCCAGTACTTC.

This chain uses TRBV11-3 with TRBJ1-4; the match to TRBD1 covers 11 bases. This CDR3 region has 15 residues. V lost 5 bases, J lost 7 bases, and 6 bases stayed unmatched. Germline V gene data show CDR1 as SGHNT and CDR2 as YENEEA. The CDR3 DNA sequence: TGTGCCAGCAGCGCCGGGACAGGGGGTTTTGAAAAACTGTTTTTT. Translating it yields CASSAGTGGFEKLFF.

This chain uses TRBV4-1 with TRBJ2-7; 8 bases align to TRBD1. Germline V gene data show CDR1 as MGHRA and CDR2 as YSYEKL. The CDR3 is 15 residues long. The V gene end was trimmed by 1 base and the J gene end by 3 bases; junction bases not matched to a gene: 5. The CDR3 protein is CASSQGAGTGYEQYF. The DNA for the CDR3 is TGCGCCAGCAGCCAAGGGGCCGGGACAGGCTACGAGCAGTACTTC.

At least ten counts were recorded for this clonotype. The chain has TRBV10-3 and TRBJ2-5; 7 bases fit TRBD1. Germline lookup yields CDR1 ENHRY and CDR2 SYGVKD. The V gene end was trimmed by 3 bases and the J gene end by 2 bases; junction bases not matched to a gene: 9. The length of the CDR3 is 16 residues. The CDR3 sequence: CAISDGNPGQQETQYF. CDR3 bases: TGTGCCATCAGTGACGGAAATCCGGGACAGCAAGAGACCCAGTACTTC.

In the case of this clonotype: A much larger clone differs by one base, so this may be a read error. The rearrangement joins TRBV11-2 to TRBJ2-3; 10 bases align to TRBD2. Trimming took 5 bases from V and 5 from J; bases not matched to a gene: 13. Germline V gene sequence: CDR1 SGHAT, CDR2 FQNNGV. This CDR3 has 17 residues. CDR3 protein: CASSTRRVAGGKDTQYF. The DNA for the CDR3 is TGTGCCAGCAGCACCCGGCGGGTAGCGGGAGGAAAAGATACGCAGTATTTT.

The V gene is TRBV3-1, the J gene TRBJ2-2, with D perhaps matching TRBD2 (6 bases). CDR3 length equals 15 residues. The germline V and J ends were trimmed by 4 bases and 5 bases, with 14 bases remaining between them. Germline assignment: CDR1 LGHDT and CDR2 YNNKEL (reference sequence). CDR3 sequence (DNA): TGTGCCAGCAGCCCCCTAGGCGGGAAGACCGGGGAGCTGTTTTTT. Residues: CASSPLGGKTGELFF. Full variable domain (rest looked up from reference TRBV3-1 and TRBJ2-2): DTAVSQTPKYLVTQMGNDKSIKCEQNLGHDTMYWYKQDSKKFLKIMFSYNNKELIINETVPNRFSPKSPDKAHLNLHINSLELGDSAVYFCASSPLGGKTGELFFGEGSRLTVL.

The rearrangement uses TRBV24-1 and TRBJ2-1; tentative D call: TRBD1 (6 bases). CDR1 is KGHDR and CDR2 is SFDVKD in the germline V gene. V was trimmed by 5 bases and J by 0 bases, leaving 7 bases between them. The CDR3 loop spans 14 amino acids. CDR3 bases: TGTGCCACCAGTGGGGACAACTCCTACAATGAGCAGTTCTTC. Translation: CATSGDNSYNEQFF.